This T cell receptor beta chain was recovered during a study of human T cells and chemical hapten exposure. Study in general: Once 0.01% DPC had been applied to the upper back by patch test, readings were taken at 6 days.

Time point given: patch test 1, 2 weeks after DPC sensitization. The treatment was: therapeutic diphenylcyclopropenone sensitization with weekly scalp DPC. This clonotype showed up many times. Original analysis: A typical sample had around 96,000 TCRs, with about 23,224 to 700,000 overall. One entry per CDR3 protein, called by TCRdb with MiXCR from the RACE reads. TCRdb's processing, not the authors' own work, is the source of the V and J calls. Here the sample spans more than 150,000 distinct CDR3 sequences, roughly 15% being singletons. The CDR3 loop spans 17 amino acids. Germline CDR1 is LGHNA and CDR2 is YNFKEQ. The V gene end was trimmed by 1 base and the J gene end by 4 bases; junction bases not matched to a gene: 7.

The sequenced sample was whole blood, obtained in connection with sensitization to the hapten diphenylcyclopropenone (DPC). This rearrangement joins TRBV4-2 to TRBJ2-1; 10 nucleotides align to TRBD2. This receptor was obtained from a woman aged 25 to 39 with alopecia areata. Some clones in this sample may be carry-over from other donors' samples. CDR3 in amino acids: CASSQGTTSGVYNEQFF. DNA of the CDR3: TGTGCCAGCAGCCAAGGAACAACTAGCGGGGTTTACAATGAGCAGTTCTTC.